The rows below give T cell receptor beta chains drawn from one sample of a study of T-cell reconstitution after alpha-beta-depleted transplantation in children. MiXCR was run by TCRdb on the PCR reads, yielding one entry per CDR3 protein. This table has around 600,000 distinct CDR3 sequences, approximately 17% appearing once. The specimen was PBMCs from the stem cell graft donor, collected from the stem cell graft. These receptors were taken from a human donor who donated a stem cell graft to a child with acute myeloid leukemia. Each CDR3 is given with its conserved first and last residue. A D gene is named only where the DNA matches it firmly. Expanded clones are given a class, and other clones once, few, many or no size at all.

>few|TRBJ2-7|TRBD1|TRBV6-2/TRBV6-3
CASRPHPGQGFLVYEQYF
TGTGCCAGCAGACCTCACCCGGGACAGGGCTTTTTGGTCTACGAGCAGTACTTC
>many|TRBJ1-2|-|TRBV4-3
CASSQDSRGYGYTF
TGCGCCAGCAGCCAAGATAGTAGAGGTTATGGCTACACCTTC
>-|TRBJ1-5|-|TRBV20-1
CSARDGQGAFNQPQHF
TGCAGTGCTAGAGATGGGCAAGGAGCGTTCAATCAGCCCCAGCATTTT
>many|TRBJ2-1|TRBD2|TRBV4-2
CASSSKGSGSSYNEQFF
TGTGCCAGCAGCTCTAAAGGTAGCGGGAGCTCCTACAATGAGCAGTTCTTC
>many|TRBJ1-2|TRBD1|TRBV12-3/TRBV12-4
CASGDRERGYTF
TGTGCCAGCGGAGACAGGGAGCGAGGCTACACCTTC
>few|TRBJ2-1|TRBD1|TRBV7-7
CASSLGGQGTQFF
TGTGCCAGCAGCTTAGGGGGACAGGGAACGCAGTTCTTC
>few|TRBJ2-3|TRBD1|TRBV29-1
CSGGQSDTQYF
TGCAGCGGGGGACAGTCAGATACGCAGTATTTT
>many|TRBJ2-3|-|TRBV20-1
CSAIQGTDTQYF
TGCAGTGCCATACAGGGTACAGATACGCAGTATTTT
>-|TRBJ1-3|-|TRBV7-3
CASSIGPGHTIYF
TGTGCCAGCTCGATCGGACCTGGACACACCATATATTTT
>many|TRBJ1-5|-|TRBV12-3/TRBV12-4
CASSLGEGNQPQHF
TGTGCCAGCAGTTTAGGAGAGGGCAATCAGCCCCAGCATTTT
>many|TRBJ1-5|-|TRBV6-2/TRBV6-3
CASSYSQSNQPQHF
TGTGCCAGCAGTTACTCCCAGTCCAATCAGCCCCAGCATTTT
>-|TRBJ2-5|-|TRBV20-1
CSARATGRGTGVQYF
TGCAGTGCTAGGGCAACAGGGAGGGGGACGGGAGTCCAGTACTTC